Reported below is one TCR beta chain. This record comes from a study of PD-L1 blockade in urothelial cancer. The V gene's germline CDR1 is LNHNV and CDR2 YYDKDF (reference sequence). CDR3 length: 15 amino acids. V was shortened by 8 bases and J by 0 bases, with 14 bases between the two germline ends. Each PCR had synthetic TCR analog templates added to it as a spike-in. The protocol was immunoSEQ multiplex PCR, while the TCRdb copy is restricted to in-frame clones and leaves out a portion. The table has around 42,000 clones, approximately 80% seen once. Sequenced material: PBMCs, taken around atezolizumab (anti-PD-L1) treatment. The V gene is TRBV15, the J gene TRBJ1-5; weak D call: TRBD1 (6 bases). The TCR comes from a man in his 70s with urothelial cancer. CDR3 residues: CATSAGGLSNQPQHF. The DNA for the CDR3 is TGTGCCACCTCCGCCGGGGGGCTTAGCAATCAGCCCCAGCATTTT.